The 10 T cell receptor beta chains in this list originate from one sample, sequenced in a study of T cells in Graves' hyperthyroidism and ophthalmopathy. Using RNA transcripts as the source, TCR beta CDR3 regions were amplified. Using the HTBI primer set, a first-round RT-PCR was run on the TCR CDR3. TCRdb ran MiXCR on the multiplex PCR reads and lists one entry per CDR3 protein. The table includes roughly 800,000 distinct CDR3 sequences, around 38% detected once. Sequencing was done on a sample of blood. The receptors originated from a man between 18 and 29 years old with Graves' hyperthyroidism.

At least ten counts were recorded for this clonotype. V usage is TRBV14 and J usage is TRBJ2-7, with 8 bases that match TRBD1. From germline, CDR1 is SGHDN and CDR2 FVKESK. This CDR3 has 12 amino acids. The ends lost 8 bases at V and 4 bases at J; junction bases unmatched: 4. In DNA, the CDR3 is TGTGCCAGCGGGACAGGAGCTTACGAGCAGTACTTC. It translates to CASGTGAYEQYF.

Regarding this clonotype: At one end the junction does not follow the germline gene, possibly because of a read error. The chain uses TRBV7-9 and TRBJ2-5; the D gene is possibly TRBD1 (8 bases). The germline gives CDR1 SEHNR, CDR2 FQNEAQ (reference sequence). This CDR3 has 16 amino acids. This CDR3 reads CASSSLDRGGQETQYF. The CDR3 DNA reads as TGCGCCAGCAGCTCCTTAGACAGGGGAGGGCAAGAGACCCAGTACTTC.

This clonotype has a handful of counts. The chain joins TRBV29-1 to TRBJ2-5; D is possibly TRBD1 or TRBD2 (5 bases each). The CDR3 totals 19 residues. Trimming cost V 1 base and J 2 bases, with 26 bases left between them. From germline, CDR1 is SQVTM and CDR2 ANQGSEA. Here the CDR3 DNA reads TGCAGCGTTGAAGGTATAGAGTCCAGGGCGAGGGATCCACAAGAGACCCAGTACTTC. The encoded protein is CSVEGIESRARDPQETQYF.

The chain combines TRBV20-1 with TRBJ2-7; D may correspond to TRBD1 or TRBD2 (5 bases each). Germline CDR1 is DFQATT and CDR2 is SNEGSKA (reference sequence). Between the trimmed V and J ends, which lost 0 bases and 3 bases, there was a span of 12 bases. The CDR3 is made up of 14 amino acids. CDR3 residues: CSAREELGDYEQYF. CDR3 coding DNA: TGCAGTGCTAGAGAGGAACTAGGGGACTACGAGCAGTACTTC.

The chain carries TRBV7-9 and TRBJ1-1, with D perhaps TRBD1 (6 bases). The V end was cut by 0 bases, the J end by 11 bases, with 10 bases between. The CDR3 is 12 amino acids. Germline CDR1 is SEHNR and CDR2 is FQNEAQ (reference sequence). The CDR3 spells CASSLAVTGAFF. The CDR3 DNA reads TGTGCCAGCAGCTTAGCGGTCACAGGGGCTTTCTTT.

The table lists this clonotype with many counts. The V and J genes are TRBV7-9 and TRBJ2-7; 8 bases are a match to TRBD1. Germline lookup yields CDR1 SEHNR and CDR2 FQNEAQ (reference sequence). V lost 9 bases, J lost 6 bases, and 7 bases stayed unmatched. This CDR3 comprises 12 residues. The CDR3 region has the DNA TGTGCCAGTGGGACAGGTTCAGGCGAGCAGTACTTC. Residues: CASGTGSGEQYF. Variable domain in full (rest from reference TRBV7-9 and TRBJ2-7): DTGVSQNPRHKITKRGQNVTFRCDPISEHNRLYWYRQTLGQGPEFLTYFQNEAQLEKSRLLSDRFSAERPKGSFSTLEIQRTEQGDSAMYLCASGTGSGEQYFGPGTRLTVT.

V and J are TRBV7-2 and TRBJ1-5, with 9 bases that match TRBD1. Losses at the gene ends were 5 bases for V and 3 bases for J; bases not matched to a gene: 8. The CDR3 covers 16 residues. Germline V lookup: CDR1 SGHTA, CDR2 FQGNSA. Here the CDR3 reads CASSLGTGRPNQPQHF. CDR3 nucleotides: TGTGCCAGCAGCCTAGGGACAGGGAGGCCCAATCAGCCCCAGCATTTT.

This clonotype was counted only a few times. Given a much more abundant clone one base away, this may be a read error. CDR3 nucleotides: TGTGTCATCAGTGAGCACATGAACACTGAAGCTTTCTTT. Protein product: CVISEHMNTEAFF. The V and J genes are TRBV10-3 and TRBJ1-1; D is unresolved. Germline-derived CDR1 and CDR2 are ENHRY and SYGVKD. The CDR3 is 13 residues long.

The chain carries TRBV19 and TRBJ2-7, with D possibly being TRBD1 (5 bases). The V and J ends lost 9 bases and 4 bases respectively, with 25 bases between them. Germline lookup yields CDR1 LNHDA and CDR2 SQIVND (reference sequence). This CDR3 spans 16 amino acids. As DNA, the CDR3 is TGTGCCAGCTCACCACCGGTAACAGGTAATAGATACGAGCAGTACTTC. Translated: CASSPPVTGNRYEQYF.

This clonotype occurred a few times. V is TRBV5-1 and J is TRBJ2-5, with D maybe TRBD1 (6 bases). V lost 2 bases to trimming and J lost 4 bases, with 12 bases between them. Germline CDR1 reads SGHRS; CDR2 reads YFSETQ. There are 14 residues in the CDR3. The CDR3 bases are TGCGCCAGCAGCTTAGCCGGACAGAGAGAGACCCAGTACTTC. Translating gives CASSLAGQRETQYF. Full variable domain (rest looked up from reference TRBV5-1 and TRBJ2-5): KAGVTQTPRYLIKTRGQQVTLSCSPISGHRSVSWYQQTPGQGLQFLFEYFSETQRNKGNFPGRFSGRQFSNSRSEMNVSTLELGDSALYLCASSLAGQRETQYFGPGTRLLVL.